The rows below give T cell receptor beta chains drawn from one sample of a study of cytomegalovirus exposure and HLA in healthy donors. Clones were sequenced by immunoSEQ multiplex PCR, and TCRdb holds only the in-frame ones, with some missing. The data show approximately 60,000 clones, 70% to 85% seen once. Sequencing used PBMCs. The receptors originated from a man aged 35 to 55 in good health and CMV-seronegative. Each CDR3 is given with its conserved first and last residue. A D gene is named only where the DNA matches it firmly. Rows may omit the clone size; those that give it use once, few, many or a size class.

j_call v_call clone_size d_call cdr3_aa cdr3_nt
TRBJ1-5 TRBV5-8 . TRBD1 CASSATGGMGQPQHF TGTGCCAGCAGCGCGACAGGGGGTATGGGGCAGCCCCAGCATTTT
TRBJ2-5 TRBV5-4 few . CASSLVQGETQYF TGTGCCAGCAGCTTGGTACAGGGAGAGACCCAGTACTTC
TRBJ2-3 TRBV10-3 . TRBD2 CAISGPGLDTDTQYF TGTGCCATCAGCGGCCCGGGACTAGATACAGATACGCAGTATTTT
TRBJ1-6 TRBV7-9 . . CASSLAPGVTYNSPLHF TGTGCCAGCAGCTTAGCGCCCGGGGTCACCTATAATTCACCCCTCCACTTT
TRBJ1-1 TRBV2 once . CASRNSLGEAFF TGTGCCAGCAGGAATTCCCTCGGGGAGGCTTTCTTT
TRBJ1-3 TRBV6-6 once TRBD1 CASSPRQGSSGNTIYF TGTGCCAGCAGCCCCAGACAGGGGTCGTCTGGAAACACCATATATTTT
TRBJ2-2 TRBV19 . TRBD1 CASRYHLPYPTTGENTGELFF TGTGCCAGTAGGTACCATTTACCCTACCCCACGACAGGGGAGAACACCGGGGAGCTGTTTTTT
TRBJ2-5 TRBV5-1 . TRBD2 CASGKTGLADLYQETQYF TGCGCCAGCGGAAAAACGGGACTAGCGGACCTGTACCAAGAGACCCAGTACTTC
TRBJ1-1 TRBV10-1 . TRBD1 CASSESPGTGLEHF TGCGCCAGCAGTGAGTCGCCCGGGACAGGGCTCGAACACTTT
TRBJ1-2 TRBV14 . . CASSQDWWRLDNDGYTF TGTGCCAGCAGCCAAGATTGGTGGCGGCTTGATAACGATGGCTACACCTTC
TRBJ2-7 TRBV7-9 . TRBD2 CASSLASGGPSSYEQYF TGTGCCAGCAGCTTAGCTAGCGGGGGCCCAAGCTCCTACGAGCAGTACTTC
TRBJ2-1 TRBV2 . TRBD2 CASMAGGINEQFF TGTGCCAGCATGGCGGGGGGGATCAATGAGCAGTTCTTC
TRBJ1-5 TRBV7-9 . . CASSGGGYSNQPQHF TGTGCCAGCAGCGGGGGCGGTTATAGCAATCAGCCCCAGCATTTT
TRBJ1-5 TRBV4-3 . . CASSQDYRSDQPQHF TGCGCCAGCAGCCAAGATTATCGGAGCGATCAGCCCCAGCATTTT
TRBJ1-5 TRBV19 . . CASSLFRTTVYQPQHF TGTGCCAGTAGCCTTTTTAGGACAACGGTTTATCAGCCCCAGCATTTT
TRBJ1-5 TRBV28 once . CASSGRGRLSNQPQHF TGTGCCAGCAGTGGAAGAGGCAGATTAAGCAATCAGCCCCAGCATTTT
TRBJ1-5 TRBV15 once . CATSRDRASNQPQHF TGTGCCACCAGCAGAGACAGGGCAAGCAATCAGCCCCAGCATTTT
TRBJ1-2 TRBV5-4 . . CASSFIRGPGTF TGTGCCAGCAGCTTCATAAGGGGTCCGGGCACCTTC
TRBJ2-3 TRBV5-1 . TRBD2 CASSWGTSFSADTQYF TGCGCCAGCAGCTGGGGGACTAGCTTCTCTGCAGATACGCAGTATTTT
TRBJ2-5 TRBV6-1 . TRBD2 CASIITSGSGETQYF TGTGCCAGCATTATTACTAGCGGGAGCGGAGAGACCCAGTACTTC
TRBJ2-3 TRBV5-6 . . CASSFTGRSGDTQYF TGTGCCAGCAGCTTCACAGGACGGAGCGGGGATACGCAGTATTTT
TRBJ1-1 TRBV10-3 . . CAISEGAGDTEAFF TGTGCCATCAGTGAGGGGGCAGGGGATACTGAAGCTTTCTTT
TRBJ1-1 TRBV11-2 . . CASSFSEYTEAFF TGTGCCAGCAGCTTCTCGGAGTACACTGAAGCTTTCTTT
TRBJ1-1 TRBV19 . . CASSTDQTRNTEAFF TGTGCCAGTAGTACAGATCAAACCAGGAACACTGAAGCTTTCTTT
TRBJ1-1 TRBV28 . TRBD1 CASRHNQGENTEAFF TGTGCCAGCAGACACAATCAGGGGGAGAACACTGAAGCTTTCTTT
TRBJ1-1 TRBV4-1 . . CASSRHLGGNAEAFF TGCGCCAGCAGCCGACACCTCGGGGGTAATGCTGAAGCTTTCTTT
TRBJ1-4 TRBV5-1 . . CASSLGRQNIATNEKLFF TGCGCCAGCAGCTTGGGACGACAGAACATTGCAACTAATGAAAAACTGTTTTTT
TRBJ2-7 TRBV10-3 few TRBD2 CAIRPHRGELYEQYF TGTGCCATCAGACCCCACCGGGGGGAATTATACGAGCAGTACTTC
TRBJ2-2 TRBV27 . TRBD1 CASSFQGVAGELFF TGTGCCAGCAGTTTTCAGGGGGTGGCCGGGGAGCTGTTTTTT
TRBJ2-1 TRBV7-9 . . CASSSSRAPNSYNEQFF TGTGCCAGCAGCTCTAGCCGGGCCCCAAACTCCTACAATGAGCAGTTCTTC
TRBJ1-3 TRBV7-2 . TRBD1 CASSSTGTGAGSGNTIYF TGTGCCAGCAGCTCAACCGGGACAGGGGCTGGTTCTGGAAACACCATATATTTT
TRBJ2-1 TRBV7-3 once TRBD2 CASSPSSGVLSYNEQFF TGTGCCAGCAGCCCCTCTAGCGGGGTTCTTTCCTACAATGAGCAGTTCTTC
TRBJ2-2 TRBV6-1 . TRBD1 CASSDRGFAGELFF TGTGCCAGCAGCGACAGGGGATTCGCCGGGGAGCTGTTTTTT